The clone carrying this TCR beta chain was observed once. Here immunoSEQ multiplex PCR was the method, and the copy in TCRdb shows in-frame clones only, minus some. The sample holds approximately 92,000 clones, 92% seen once. The sample belongs to a study of T cell changes during pregnancy in multiple sclerosis. The J segment lost 0 bases and the V segment lost 0 bases, leaving 2 bases of the junction unmatched. The V gene's germline CDR1 is SGHRS and CDR2 YFSETQ. The CDR3 length is 15 residues. The source material was peripheral blood, sampled in the first trimester of pregnancy. The receptor comes from a female donor with multiple sclerosis, enrolled in a pregnancy study. The chain has TRBV5-1 and TRBJ1-1, with 7 bases lining up with TRBD1. CDR3 protein: CASSLVTGMNTEAFF. Here the CDR3 DNA reads TGCGCCAGCAGCTTGGTGACAGGGATGAACACTGAAGCTTTCTTT.